This is a list of T cell receptor beta chains from one sample in a study of T cell responses to AZD1222 COVID-19 vaccine. The table came from immunoSEQ multiplex PCR; TCRdb's copy has only in-frame clones and leaves some out. The table lists 130,000 to 150,000 clones, approximately 94% of them singletons. This material consisted of peripheral blood, taken on day 0 of AZD1222 vaccination. These receptors came from an adult in good health. The CDR3 runs from the conserved cysteine through the conserved F or W. D genes are given only for firm matches. Only part of the rows carry a size: once, few, many, or a class if the clone is expanded.

>.|TRBJ2-7|11|.|TRBV3-1/TRBV3-2
TGTGCCAGCAGCCAAGCTAACAGGCAGTACTTC
CASSQANRQYF
>.|TRBJ2-3|13|.|TRBV11-2
TGTGCCAGCAGCTTACCCGGCGCAGATACGCAGTATTTT
CASSLPGADTQYF
>TRBD2|TRBJ2-5|13|.|TRBV20-1
TGCAGTGCTAGTGGGACTAGCTGGGAGACCCAGTACTTC
CSASGTSWETQYF
>.|TRBJ1-1|13|.|TRBV6-5
TGTGCCAGCACCCGGGCCGGACACATGGGAGCTTTCTTT
CASTRAGHMGAFF
>TRBD1|TRBJ1-1|17|.|TRBV3-1/TRBV3-2
TGTGCCAGCAGCCCCTGGACAGGGTCCACGGACGACACTGAAGCTTTCTTT
CASSPWTGSTDDTEAFF
>.|TRBJ1-1|13|.|TRBV9
TGTGCCAGCAGCGTAGGTTCGAACACTGAAGCTTTCTTT
CASSVGSNTEAFF
>.|TRBJ1-6|15|once|TRBV6-5
TGTGCCAGCAGTTACTCTAACAGGGATAATTCACCCCTCCACTTT
CASSYSNRDNSPLHF
>.|TRBJ1-3|13|.|TRBV9
TGTGCCAGCAGCGTAGAGGGGGGTAACACCATATATTTT
CASSVEGGNTIYF
>.|TRBJ2-5|16|.|TRBV27
TGTGCCAGCAGTTTATCGTTTGGTCAGGGGCGAGAGACCCAGTACTTC
CASSLSFGQGRETQYF
>TRBD1|TRBJ1-6|14|.|TRBV18
TGTGCCAGCTCACCATTGGACAGGGAATCACCCCTCCACTTT
CASSPLDRESPLHF
>TRBD1|TRBJ1-1|14|.|TRBV5-1
TGCGCCAGCAGTTCGGACAGGGGGGTCACTGAAGCTTTCTTT
CASSSDRGVTEAFF
>.|TRBJ1-1|11|.|TRBV12-3/TRBV12-4
TGTGCCAGCAGTTTAAGTACTGAAGCTTTCTTT
CASSLSTEAFF
>.|TRBJ2-3|12|.|TRBV3-1/TRBV3-2
TGTGCCAGCAGCCAACAGACAGATACGCAGTATTTT
CASSQQTDTQYF
>.|TRBJ1-5|13|.|TRBV30
TGTGCCTGGAGTGGGGGAGGTAATCAGCCCCAGCATTTT
CAWSGGGNQPQHF
>.|TRBJ2-7|12|.|TRBV12-5
TGTGCTAGTGGTGCAAGATCCTACGAGCAGTACTTC
CASGARSYEQYF
>.|TRBJ1-6|15|.|TRBV6-5
TGTGCCAGCACCCAACCGGGACGGAGGCATTCACCCCTCCACTTT
CASTQPGRRHSPLHF
>.|TRBJ1-6|13|.|TRBV30
TGTGCCTGGAATGAGGGGGGTAGTTCACCCCTCCACTTT
CAWNEGGSSPLHF
>TRBD1|TRBJ1-2|12|.|TRBV5-5
TGTGCCAGCAGCTGGGACAGGGGCGGCTACACCTTC
CASSWDRGGYTF
>TRBD1|TRBJ1-3|14|.|TRBV2
TGTGCCAGCAGCCTACAGGGGAGCTGGAACACCATATATTTT
CASSLQGSWNTIYF
>.|TRBJ2-7|14|once|TRBV6-5
TGTGCCACTTCCAGCCCCGGGGGGCCCTACGAGCAGTACTTC
CATSSPGGPYEQYF
>TRBD1|TRBJ2-7|14|.|TRBV27
TGTGCCAGCAGTTTCCGGGACAGGGGAAACGAGCAGTACTTC
CASSFRDRGNEQYF
>.|TRBJ2-3|15|.|TRBV6-5
TGTGCCAGCAGTTATCGGGGCCGACTGACAGATACGCAGTATTTT
CASSYRGRLTDTQYF
>.|TRBJ1-1|12|once|TRBV3-1/TRBV3-2
TGTGCCAGCAGCCCCGGGGGAAGTGGAGCTTTCTTT
CASSPGGSGAFF
>.|TRBJ1-1|15|.|TRBV5-1
TGCGCCAGCAGCCGAGAGGGGGATTCGAACACTGAAGCTTTCTTT
CASSREGDSNTEAFF
>.|TRBJ2-3|13|.|TRBV9
TGTGCCAGCAGCGTAGCTCATTCGGATACGCAGTATTTT
CASSVAHSDTQYF
>TRBD1|TRBJ2-7|13|.|TRBV12-3/TRBV12-4
TGTGCCAGCAGACGGACAGGGGAAGACGAGCAGTACTTC
CASRRTGEDEQYF
>.|TRBJ2-1|12|few|TRBV7-2
TGTGCCAGCAGCTTAGTTGCTCGAGAGCAGTTCTTC
CASSLVAREQFF
>.|TRBJ1-5|12|.|TRBV19
TGTGCCAGTAGGCCAGGGAATCAGCCCCAGCATTTT
CASRPGNQPQHF
>TRBD2|TRBJ2-1|15|once|TRBV11-2
TGTGCCAGCAGCTTAACGACTAGCGGGGTGGATGAGCAGTTCTTC
CASSLTTSGVDEQFF